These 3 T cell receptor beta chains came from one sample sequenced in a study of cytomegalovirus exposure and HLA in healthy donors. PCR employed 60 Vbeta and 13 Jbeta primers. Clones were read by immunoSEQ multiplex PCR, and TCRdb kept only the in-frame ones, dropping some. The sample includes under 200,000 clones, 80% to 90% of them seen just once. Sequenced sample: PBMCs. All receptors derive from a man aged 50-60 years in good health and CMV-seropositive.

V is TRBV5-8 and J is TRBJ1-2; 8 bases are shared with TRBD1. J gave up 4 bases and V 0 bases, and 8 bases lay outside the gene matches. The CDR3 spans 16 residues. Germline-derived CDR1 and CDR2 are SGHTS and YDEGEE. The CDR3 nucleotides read TGTGCCAGCAGCTTGGATCGGACAGGGTACTTCTATGGCTACACCTTC. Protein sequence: CASSLDRTGYFYGYTF. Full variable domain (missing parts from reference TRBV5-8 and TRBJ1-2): EAGVTQSPTHLIKTRGQQATLRCSPISGHTSVYWYQQALGLGLQFLLWYDEGEERNRGNFPPRFSGRQFPNYSSELNVNALELEDSALYLCASSLDRTGYFYGYTFGSGTRLTVV.

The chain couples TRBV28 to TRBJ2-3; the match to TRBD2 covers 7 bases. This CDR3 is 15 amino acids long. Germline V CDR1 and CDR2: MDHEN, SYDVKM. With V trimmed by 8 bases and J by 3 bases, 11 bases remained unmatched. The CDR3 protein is CASRSGTWVTDTQYF. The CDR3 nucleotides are TGTGCCAGCCGAAGCGGGACGTGGGTAACAGATACGCAGTATTTT.

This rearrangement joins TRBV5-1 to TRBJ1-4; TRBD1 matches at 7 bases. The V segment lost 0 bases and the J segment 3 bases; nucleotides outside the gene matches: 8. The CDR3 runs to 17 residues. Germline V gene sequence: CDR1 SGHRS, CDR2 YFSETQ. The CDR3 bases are TGCGCCAGCAGCTTGGACAGGGGCGGTAGGGCTAATGAAAAACTGTTTTTT. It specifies CASSLDRGGRANEKLFF.